Following are 13 T cell receptor beta chains from one sample sequenced in a study of blood T cell repertoires in COVID-19. The repertoire was sequenced with immunoSEQ multiplex PCR; TCRdb's copy has only in-frame clones and lacks some. The sample includes 90,000 to 120,000 clones, approximately 83% of them seen just once. The source material was peripheral blood. The source of these receptors is a woman of 80 years or more with active or convalescent COVID-19.

The chain uses TRBV28 and TRBJ2-6; 10 bases fit TRBD1. Germline lookup yields CDR1 MDHEN and CDR2 SYDVKM. Trimming at V came to 5 bases and at J to 3 bases, leaving 4 bases not matched to a gene. The CDR3 length is 16 residues. The chain's CDR3 is CASSQTGGFGANVLTF. CDR3 in DNA: TGTGCCAGCAGTCAGACAGGGGGCTTTGGGGCCAACGTCCTGACTTTC.

In its sample, this clone was seen a few times. The rearrangement links TRBV4-2 to TRBJ1-1, with 9 bases that match TRBD1. The CDR3 is 16 amino acids. Germline CDR1 LGHNA, CDR2 YNFKEQ. V lost 4 bases to trimming and J lost 1 base; unmatched junction nucleotides: 7. The CDR3: CASSPHPGQGNTEAFF. The CDR3 DNA follows: TGTGCCAGCAGCCCTCACCCGGGACAGGGGAACACTGAAGCTTTCTTT.

This rearrangement joins TRBV6-1 to TRBJ2-5; 9 bases are a match to TRBD1. The V segment lost 3 bases and the J segment 4 bases; nucleotides outside the gene matches: 6. Germline CDR1 MNHNS, CDR2 SASEGT. CDR3 size: 15 residues. CDR3 bases: TGTGCCAGCAGTGACACCGGGACAGGGTTAGAGACCCAGTACTTC. It is translated as CASSDTGTGLETQYF.

This clone occurred once. The chain is built from TRBV18 and TRBJ2-4; 9 bases agree with TRBD1. Germline-derived CDR1 and CDR2 are KGHSH and LQKENI. The CDR3 totals 16 residues. The junction had 3 bases not matched to a gene; V was cut back by 2 bases and J by 1 base. This chain's CDR3 is CASSPWDREAKNIQYF. The CDR3 nucleotides read TGTGCCAGCTCACCATGGGACAGGGAGGCCAAAAACATTCAGTACTTC.

V and J are TRBV7-3 and TRBJ1-1, with TRBD1 matching over 9 bases. J was trimmed by 5 bases and V by 5 bases; bases with no gene match: 9. The CDR3 extends over 15 amino acids. The V gene's germline CDR1 is SGHTA and CDR2 FQGTGA. CDR3 in DNA: TGTGCCAGCAGCGAACGGACAGGGGTTAGGACTGAAGCTTTCTTT. Amino acid sequence: CASSERTGVRTEAFF.

The sample holds a few counts of this clone. V usage is TRBV30 and J usage is TRBJ1-4; no definite D call. Germline CDR1 reads GTSNPN; CDR2 reads SVGIG (reference sequence). The CDR3 length is 14 residues. Deletions cut 2 bases from V and 3 bases from J, with 10 bases between. CDR3 residues: CAWSSMLANEKLFF. CDR3 nucleotides: TGTGCCTGGAGTTCTATGCTAGCTAATGAAAAACTGTTTTTT.

This chain connects TRBV16 to TRBJ1-1, with 7 bases lining up with TRBD1. V was pared by 4 bases and J by 4 bases, with 6 bases of the junction left unmatched. The CDR3 contains 14 residues. In germline, CDR1 is KGHSY, CDR2 FQNENV. This CDR3 is CASSPRQGSTEAFF. CDR3 in DNA: TGTGCCAGCAGCCCGCGACAGGGTAGCACTGAAGCTTTCTTT. The entire variable domain, with the rest obtained from reference TRBV16 and TRBJ1-1, is as follows: GEEVAQTPKHLVRGEGQKAKLYCAPIKGHSYVFWYQQVLKNEFKFLISFQNENVFDETGMPKERFSAKCLPNSPCSLEIQATKLEDSAVYFCASSPRQGSTEAFFGQGTRLTVV.

In DNA form, the CDR3 reads TGTGCCAGCAGCTCCTGGGCGCAATACAATCAGCCCCAGCATTTT. This sequence encodes CASSSWAQYNQPQHF. The rearrangement links TRBV16 to TRBJ1-5; D is unclear. Germline values: CDR1 KGHSY, CDR2 FQNENV. V was trimmed by 5 bases and J by 3 bases, leaving 14 bases between them. The CDR3 covers 15 residues.

The chain uses TRBV5-4 and TRBJ2-2; 10 bases map to TRBD2. This CDR3 has 16 residues. V lost 0 bases and J lost 4; bases outside the gene matches: 3. Germline V gene lookup returns CDR1 SGHNT and CDR2 YYREEE (reference sequence). CDR3 sequence: CASSLGVAGGTGELFF. CDR3 nucleotide sequence: TGTGCCAGCAGCTTGGGAGTAGCGGGGGGCACCGGGGAGCTGTTTTTT.

This clone was observed a few times. The rearrangement links TRBV7-2 to TRBJ1-3; 9 bases agree with TRBD1. Losses at the gene ends were 5 bases for V and 8 bases for J; bases not matched to a gene: 7. This CDR3 is built from 14 residues. Per germline, CDR1 SGHTA and CDR2 FQGNSA. The CDR3 nucleotides read TGTGCCAGCAGCCCGGGACAGGGAGGCGACACCATATATTTT. Translation gives CASSPGQGGDTIYF. Based on the CDR3 plus reference TRBV7-2 and TRBJ1-3, the full variable domain is GAGVSQSPSNKVTEKGKDVELRCDPISGHTALYWYRQSLGQGLEFLIYFQGNSAPDKSGLPSDRFSAERTGGSVSTLTIQRTQQEDSAVYLCASSPGQGGDTIYFGEGSWLTVV.

The rearrangement uses TRBV6-5 and TRBJ2-7; 8 bases match TRBD1. Germline-derived CDR1 and CDR2 are MNHEY and SVGAGI. The CDR3 sequence is 14 residues long. Trimming at V came to 2 bases and at J to 2 bases, leaving 2 bases not matched to a gene. CDR3 sequence (DNA): TGTGCCAGCAGTTACCAACAGGGGGCCTACGAGCAGTACTTC. It encodes CASSYQQGAYEQYF.

The V gene is TRBV7-2, the J gene TRBJ1-5; D is undetermined. V lost 3 bases and J lost 4, with 10 bases in between. Germline V lookup: CDR1 SGHTA, CDR2 FQGNSA. The CDR3 is 14 residues long. This CDR3 reads CASSFPGRNQPQHF. The DNA of the CDR3 is TGTGCCAGCAGCTTTCCGGGGAGAAATCAGCCCCAGCATTTT. The full variable domain, its missing parts supplied by reference TRBV7-2 and TRBJ1-5, is GAGVSQSPSNKVTEKGKDVELRCDPISGHTALYWYRQSLGQGLEFLIYFQGNSAPDKSGLPSDRFSAERTGGSVSTLTIQRTQQEDSAVYLCASSFPGRNQPQHFGDGTRLSIL.

The rearrangement uses TRBV28 and TRBJ2-7; possible D gene TRBD2, 8 bases. The CDR3 has 16 residues. Trimming cost V 5 bases and J 2 bases, with 19 bases left between them. The germline V gene has CDR1 MDHEN and CDR2 SYDVKM. In DNA, the CDR3 is TGTGCCAGCAGTCCGGGGGGGACAGCCTTACCCTACGAGCAGTACTTC. Its translation is CASSPGGTALPYEQYF.